This is a list of T cell receptor beta chains from one sample in a study of blood T cell repertoires in COVID-19. Using immunoSEQ multiplex PCR, the repertoire was profiled, and TCRdb retains in-frame clones only, with some absent. The sample has over 600,000 clones; 90% are singletons. Sequencing was done on a sample of peripheral blood. Receptors originate from a young woman with acute or convalescent COVID-19. Each CDR3 is given with its conserved first and last residue. Some rows mark clone size as missing; the rest say once, few, many or name a class of expanded clone.

NA | TRBV6-2/TRBV6-3 | CASSYRGGSQPQHF
once | TRBV7-9 | CASSWYSLGNEKLFF
NA | TRBV2 | CASRRQGEEQFF
NA | TRBV25-1 | CASSDSSGGKTQYF
NA | TRBV5-8 | CASSPGTAEVATEAFF
once | TRBV3-1/TRBV3-2 | CASSQDRQASSYNSPLHF
NA | TRBV20-1 | CSAPGGGEAFF
once | TRBV6-1 | CASSEQGKDTQYF
NA | TRBV27 | CASSITGGNTEAFF
once | TRBV12-3/TRBV12-4 | CASSSDRARGYTF
NA | TRBV5-4 | CASTLPDRPYNEQFF
NA | TRBV9 | CASSAGGADPQHF
NA | TRBV18 | CASSLGGGNQPQHF
few | TRBV5-6 | CASSAGGRDGWNTEAFF
few | TRBV5-6 | CASSRTETYGYTF
NA | TRBV5-1 | CASSLPGDNEKLFF
NA | TRBV28 | CASSLGLEYSYEQYF
NA | TRBV30 | CAWSPAPFGGYTF
NA | TRBV20-1 | CSASQNGELFF
NA | TRBV28 | CASSQRTGPYGYTF
once | TRBV18 | CASSPTGNYGYTF
NA | TRBV7-9 | CASSLSGYNQPQHF
once | TRBV7-2 | CASSLVLGAGDYGYTF
once | TRBV7-9 | CASSLDGGAAKNIQYF
NA | TRBV15 | CATSRDYNSYNSPLHF
once | TRBV29-1 | CSVEGRLALKSYNEQFF
NA | TRBV5-5 | CASSYPGEPVYTQYF
NA | TRBV4-1 | CASSLTGTYGYTF
NA | TRBV4-1 | CASSQGVTGGHTTRQYF
NA | TRBV4-1 | CASSQRGPDRVEFYEQYF
NA | TRBV15 | CATSRDRQGAGYTF
NA | TRBV2 | CASSESGTEQYF
NA | TRBV24-1 | CATSEADDRAEGYTF
once | TRBV25-1 | CASTGQASYGYTF
NA | TRBV5-8 | CASAYRDRGNTIYF
NA | TRBV19 | CASDTGATNEKLFF
once | TRBV15 | CATSRGLTWGTDTQYF
NA | TRBV7-9 | CASSPDIGNTIYF
NA | TRBV30 | CATGQGEKLFF
once | TRBV6-5 | CASSQTSTEQFF
NA | TRBV30 | CAWSAGGFNSPLHF
NA | TRBV7-6 | CASSPVPWGRAGNTIYF
NA | TRBV2 | CASQLAGGTDTQYF
NA | TRBV5-8 | CASSGGLAGGPHNEQFF
NA | TRBV29-1 | CSAGRSGEPQHF
NA | TRBV7-9 | CASSFETGGTEAFF
NA | TRBV14 | CASSQIQGTGNTIYF
NA | TRBV6-6 | CASSLSQGPEAFF
NA | TRBV30 | CACRGTSGVRSYNEQFF
NA | TRBV6-5 | CATAREAGNTIYF
NA | TRBV13 | CASSLGREVGYTF
NA | TRBV4-1 | CASSQEIGTGDYNEQFF
NA | TRBV7-7 | CASSLFGGENTGELFF
NA | TRBV11-1 | CATSEVNTEAFF
NA | TRBV4-3 | CASSQDGRDQPQHF